Each of the 19 T cell receptor beta chains below was sequenced from the same sample in a study of blood T cell repertoires in COVID-19. Some clones are missing from TCRdb's copy, which holds only in-frame ones; the method was immunoSEQ multiplex PCR. This repertoire shows 400,000 or so clones, around 86% found once; its top ten account for about 3%. The specimen was peripheral blood. Receptor source: a human donor in a cohort sampled during active COVID-19.

The chain carries TRBV5-1 and TRBJ2-3; D is perhaps TRBD2 (6 bases). V shed 5 bases and J shed 1 base, with 29 bases lying between them. Looked up from germline, CDR1 is SGHRS and CDR2 is YFSETQ. The CDR3 extends over 20 amino acids. CDR3 protein: CASSLPAAFLSRDRTDTQYF. CDR3 sequence (DNA): TGCGCCAGCAGTTTGCCGGCCGCGTTCCTCTCGCGGGACCGCACAGATACGCAGTATTTT.

The rearrangement links TRBV18 to TRBJ2-5; maybe TRBD2 (5 bases). V lost 1 base to trimming and J lost 5 bases, with 17 bases between them. From germline, CDR1 is KGHSH and CDR2 LQKENI. CDR3 size: 16 residues. CDR3 amino acids: CASSPRSGQGGETQYF. Written as DNA, the CDR3 is TGTGCCAGCTCACCACGATCGGGTCAAGGAGGCGAGACCCAGTACTTC.

This chain connects TRBV6-1 to TRBJ2-1; 7 nucleotides align to TRBD1. Germline loops: CDR1 MNHNS, CDR2 SASEGT. V was pared by 1 base and J by 4 bases, with 4 bases of the junction left unmatched. The CDR3 contains 15 residues. The CDR3 DNA reads as TGTGCCAGCAGTGAAGGACAGGGCATATACAATGAGCAGTTCTTC. Protein sequence: CASSEGQGIYNEQFF.

V and J are TRBV5-1 and TRBJ1-1, with 9 bases matching TRBD1. CDR3 length: 15 amino acids. Trimming took 3 bases from V and 8 from J; bases not matched to a gene: 11. Germline V lookup: CDR1 SGHRS, CDR2 YFSETQ. CDR3 sequence: CASSSETGGEMEAFF. The CDR3 bases are TGCGCCAGCAGCTCCGAAACAGGGGGCGAGATGGAAGCTTTCTTT.

The chain uses TRBV3-1 (or the pseudogene TRBV3-2) and TRBJ2-7; 7 nucleotides align to TRBD1. Germline V lookup: CDR1 LGHDT, CDR2 YNNKEL (reference sequence). V trimming: 4 bases; J trimming: 6 bases; junction bases outside the gene matches: 9. The CDR3 length is 14 residues. CDR3 coding DNA: TGTGCCAGCAGCCCGGGGACAGTCATCCCCGAGCAGTACTTC. It is translated as CASSPGTVIPEQYF.

J is TRBJ2-7 and V is TRBV10-3; TRBD1 aligns across 8 bases. Germline trimming cut 11 bases from V and 6 bases from J; bases unmatched to any gene: 9. The germline CDR1 and CDR2 sequences are ENHRY and SYGVKD. The CDR3 loop spans 12 amino acids. The chain's CDR3 is CASSTGEGEQYF. In nucleotides, the CDR3 is TGTGCCTCCTCGACAGGGGAAGGCGAGCAGTACTTC.

This chain links TRBV5-4 with TRBJ1-2; D ambiguous. The CDR3 consists of 13 residues. Germline lookup yields CDR1 SGHNT and CDR2 YYREEE (reference sequence). Between the trimmed V and J ends, which lost 4 bases and 2 bases, there was a span of 9 bases. The CDR3 is CASSRPGNYGYTF. The CDR3 nucleotides read TGTGCCAGCAGCCGACCGGGAAACTATGGCTACACCTTC.

This rearrangement joins TRBV30 to TRBJ2-3; 10 bases are shared with TRBD2. Trimming took 0 bases from V and 6 from J; bases not matched to a gene: 6. CDR1 and CDR2 from the germline V gene are GTSNPN and SVGIG (reference sequence). This CDR3 has 15 residues. CDR3 bases: TGTGCCTGGAGTGTCATAGCGGGGGGCAGGGATACGCAGTATTTT. Amino acid sequence: CAWSVIAGGRDTQYF.

The V gene is TRBV7-2, the J gene TRBJ2-3; 16 bases fit TRBD2. CDR1 SGHTA and CDR2 FQGNSA come from the germline V gene. Trimming at V came to 4 bases and at J to 5 bases, leaving 9 bases not matched to a gene. The CDR3 consists of 18 residues. The CDR3 reads CASSYPGLAGGKLDTQYF. CDR3 bases: TGTGCCAGCAGCTATCCGGGACTAGCGGGGGGGAAATTAGATACGCAGTATTTT.

Written as DNA, the CDR3 is TGCAGCGTTGAAGACAGGGCCTACGAGCAGTACTTC. This gives the protein CSVEDRAYEQYF. This rearrangement joins TRBV29-1 to TRBJ2-7; maybe TRBD1 (5 bases). This CDR3 has 12 amino acids. The germline CDR1 and CDR2 sequences are SQVTM and ANQGSEA. Trimming took 0 bases from V and 2 from J, leaving 5 bases between them.

The V call is TRBV11-3, the J call TRBJ1-2; 8 bases match TRBD1. This CDR3 has 20 amino acids. The germline gives CDR1 SGHNT, CDR2 YENEEA. Trimming at V came to 0 bases and at J to 14 bases, leaving 29 bases not matched to a gene. The CDR3 bases are TGTGCCAGCAGCTTAGATTCAGAGGAGGAAGGGACAGGCGTCCCTATGGCTAGGACCTTC. Protein product: CASSLDSEEEGTGVPMARTF. Full variable domain (remainder filled in from reference TRBV11-3 and TRBJ1-2): EAGVVQSPRYKIIEKKQPVAFWCNPISGHNTLYWYLQNLGQGPELLIRYENEEAVDDSQLPKDRFSAERLKGVDSTLKIQPAELGDSAVYLCASSLDSEEEGTGVPMARTFGSGTRLTVV.

This clone showed up just a few times. The rearrangement links TRBV4-1 to TRBJ1-4; weak D call: TRBD1 (6 bases). The CDR3 is 16 residues long. CDR1 and CDR2 from the germline V gene are MGHRA and YSYEKL. V was pared by 1 base and J by 5 bases, with 14 bases between. The CDR3 DNA reads as TGCGCCAGCAGCCAAGGCACCGGACAGTACAATGAAAAACTGTTTTTT. Translated, it gives CASSQGTGQYNEKLFF.

V gene TRBV15 combines with J gene TRBJ2-2; 8 bases line up with TRBD1. J was trimmed by 5 bases and V by 9 bases; bases with no gene match: 11. CDR1 is LNHNV and CDR2 is YYDKDF in the germline V gene (reference sequence). This CDR3 spans 15 amino acids. CDR3 sequence: CATRITGGWTGELFF. CDR3 nucleotide sequence: TGTGCCACGAGAATAACAGGGGGGTGGACCGGGGAGCTGTTTTTT.

The rearrangement uses TRBV28 and TRBJ1-5, with unresolved D. From germline, CDR1 is MDHEN and CDR2 SYDVKM. V lost 6 bases, J lost 5 bases, and 14 bases lay in between. CDR3 length: 14 residues. The CDR3: CASRVLGADQPQHF. In DNA form, the CDR3 reads TGTGCCAGCAGGGTTTTGGGAGCGGATCAGCCCCAGCATTTT.

This clone was detected a few times. This rearrangement joins TRBV5-6 to TRBJ2-7; D remains ambiguous. V gave up 5 bases and J gave up 0 bases, with 6 bases separating them. The CDR3 has 12 amino acids. The germline V gene has CDR1 SGHDT and CDR2 YYEEEE. In nucleotides, the CDR3 is TGTGCCAGCAGGGCGGCCTCCTACGAGCAGTACTTC. Protein sequence: CASRAASYEQYF.

This chain joins TRBV30 and TRBJ1-2; D perhaps matches TRBD1 (5 bases). The CDR3 runs 12 residues. Trimming left V 2 bases short and J 5 bases short, with 9 bases between. Germline lookup yields CDR1 GTSNPN and CDR2 SVGIG (reference sequence). The CDR3 nucleotides are TGTGCCTGGAGTTCGGGGGATTATGGCTACACCTTC. Its translation: CAWSSGDYGYTF.

The V and J genes are TRBV3-1 (or the pseudogene TRBV3-2) and TRBJ1-1; D is unresolved. Trimming took off 3 bases at V and 2 bases at J, with 16 bases between the two ends. From germline, CDR1 is LGHDT and CDR2 YNNKEL (reference sequence). CDR3 length: 16 amino acids. CDR3 sequence: CASSQKRSRVNTEAFF. Written as DNA, the CDR3 is TGTGCCAGCAGCCAGAAACGGTCGAGGGTCAACACTGAAGCTTTCTTT.

The chain links TRBV5-1 to TRBJ1-2; a weak D match, TRBD1 (6 bases). CDR3 length: 16 residues. CDR1 and CDR2 from the germline V gene are SGHRS and YFSETQ. Trimming left V 5 bases short and J 3 bases short, with 20 bases between. The CDR3: CASRPAYTGPDYGYTF. In DNA form, the CDR3 reads TGCGCCAGCAGGCCCGCCTACACAGGGCCGGACTATGGCTACACCTTC.

This chain links TRBV27 with TRBJ1-1; D is unresolved. This CDR3 contains 13 residues. CDR1 and CDR2 (germline): MNHEY, SMNVEV (reference sequence). Trimming removed 8 bases from V and 0 bases from J, with 10 bases in between. CDR3 protein: CASARVLNTEAFF. As DNA, the CDR3 is TGTGCCAGCGCCCGGGTCTTGAACACTGAAGCTTTCTTT.